Following are 32 T cell receptor beta chains from one sample sequenced in a study of blood T cell repertoires in COVID-19. TCRdb's copy holds only in-frame clones and misses some; the assay was immunoSEQ multiplex PCR. The sample has 150,000 to 200,000 clones; roughly nine tenths are singletons. Sequencing was performed on peripheral blood. These receptor sequences come from a woman aged 55-70 years with COVID-19, enrolled during active disease.

The CDR3 reads CASSLQLGREAGELFF. The CDR3 DNA reads as TGTGCCAGTAGTCTCCAGCTCGGGAGAGAGGCGGGGGAGCTGTTTTTT. V gene TRBV19 combines with J gene TRBJ2-2, with D possibly being TRBD2 (6 bases). The length of the CDR3 is 16 residues. V shed 5 bases and J shed 8 bases, with 21 bases lying between them. CDR1 and CDR2 from the germline V gene are LNHDA and SQIVND (reference sequence).

The chain joins TRBV12-5 to TRBJ2-5, with 8 bases identical to TRBD1. V gave up 3 bases and J gave up 5 bases; unmatched junction bases: 8. There are 15 residues in the CDR3. Germline V CDR1 and CDR2: LGHNT, FRNRAP. CDR3 sequence (DNA): TGTGCTAGTGGTTTAATCAGGGGGCAATCGGAGACCCAGTACTTC. It codes for CASGLIRGQSETQYF.

The CDR3, as DNA: TGTGCCAGCAGTCCCGGCTACAGGGTATACTACGAGCAGTACTTC. Translating gives CASSPGYRVYYEQYF. V is TRBV2 and J is TRBJ2-7; D is perhaps TRBD1 (6 bases). Deletions cut 5 bases from V and 3 bases from J, with 17 bases between. The V gene's germline CDR1 is SNHLY and CDR2 FYNNEI. CDR3 length equals 15 residues.

CDR3 bases: TGTGCCAGTGGGACAGTCTATGGCTACACCTTC. It specifies CASGTVYGYTF. The rearrangement uses TRBV2 and TRBJ1-2; 7 bases are a match to TRBD1. The CDR3 spans 11 residues. V lost 9 bases and J lost 4; bases outside the gene matches: 2. In germline, CDR1 is SNHLY, CDR2 FYNNEI. The variable domain in full, with the rest retrieved from reference TRBV2 and TRBJ1-2, is EPEVTQTPSHQVTQMGQEVILRCVPISNHLYFYWYRQILGQKVEFLVSFYNNEISEKSEIFDDQFSVERPDGSNFTLKIRSTKLEDSAMYFCASGTVYGYTFGSGTRLTVV.

The CDR3 nucleotides read TGCGCCAGCAGCCAGAGAAGCGGGAGGGCCCAAAACACCGGGGAGCTGTTTTTT. Translation: CASSQRSGRAQNTGELFF. This chain connects TRBV5-1 to TRBJ2-2, with 10 bases fitting TRBD2. Germline V gene data show CDR1 as SGHRS and CDR2 as YFSETQ. The length of the CDR3 is 18 residues. V was pared by 4 bases and J by 2 bases, with 11 bases of the junction left unmatched.

Only one count was recorded for this clone. The chain employs TRBV5-6 and TRBJ2-1; 9 bases match TRBD2. Germline lookup yields CDR1 SGHDT and CDR2 YYEEEE. V lost 4 bases, J lost 4 bases, and 6 bases stayed unmatched. This CDR3 has 15 residues. CDR3 sequence: CASSRRLAAYNEQFF. The DNA of the CDR3 is TGTGCCAGCAGCCGTCGACTAGCGGCGTACAATGAGCAGTTCTTC.

The V and J genes are TRBV5-1 and TRBJ2-7; no definite D call. The germline CDR1 and CDR2 sequences are SGHRS and YFSETQ. Trimming shortened V by 0 bases and J by 3 bases, and 16 bases separated the two germline ends. The CDR3 runs to 16 residues. CDR3 DNA: TGCGCCAGCAGCTTGGTTTTCACTCAAGCCAACTACGAGCAGTACTTC. It is translated as CASSLVFTQANYEQYF.

This clone was detected only a few times. This chain connects TRBV6-5 to TRBJ2-2, with TRBD1 identical over 11 bases. The trim removed 10 bases at V and 2 bases at J, leaving 3 bases unmatched. Germline V lookup: CDR1 MNHEY, CDR2 SVGAGI. There are 14 residues in the CDR3. CDR3 residues: CATRTGGNTGELFF. CDR3 nucleotide sequence: TGTGCCACACGGACAGGGGGCAACACCGGGGAGCTGTTTTTT.

V usage is TRBV6-5 and J usage is TRBJ1-5; D call uncertain. Trimming cost V 6 bases and J 8 bases, with 14 bases left between them. CDR1 and CDR2 from the germline V gene are MNHEY and SVGAGI. CDR3 length equals 13 residues. As DNA, the CDR3 is TGTGCCAGCAGCACCAGGCAGGTGGAGCCCCAGCATTTT. Translation gives CASSTRQVEPQHF.

This chain links TRBV20-1 with TRBJ2-1; the match to TRBD2 covers 9 bases. Germline loops: CDR1 DFQATT, CDR2 SNEGSKA (reference sequence). The length of the CDR3 is 18 residues. Unmatched junction bases numbered 15, after V lost 3 bases and J lost 3 bases. As DNA, the CDR3 is TGCAGTGCTAGTTCGGAAGCGGGAGGCCCAGGGGGCTACAATGAGCAGTTCTTC. Translation gives CSASSEAGGPGGYNEQFF.

This chain links TRBV28 with TRBJ1-1; D is undetermined. This CDR3 region has 13 residues. The germline V and J ends were trimmed by 3 bases and 13 bases, with 18 bases remaining between them. CDR1 MDHEN and CDR2 SYDVKM come from the germline V gene. The CDR3 region has the DNA TGTGCCAGCAGTTTGGGATCGGCAGGCCGGGGTTTCTTT. Residues: CASSLGSAGRGFF.

This clone occurred once. The chain combines TRBV7-8 with TRBJ2-7, with 7 positions matching TRBD1. V was clipped by 2 bases and J by 2 bases; unmatched bases: 9. CDR1 and CDR2 from the germline V gene are SGHVS and FQNEAQ. The CDR3 runs to 16 residues. The CDR3 loop reads CASSLTGTAYPYEQYF. The CDR3 nucleotides read TGTGCCAGCAGCTTAACTGGGACAGCTTATCCCTACGAGCAGTACTTC.

The genes are TRBV7-2 and TRBJ2-2; D unclear. The germline V and J ends were trimmed by 0 bases and 2 bases, with 4 bases remaining between them. This CDR3 has 14 amino acids. Germline CDR1 is SGHTA and CDR2 is FQGNSA. CDR3 protein: CASSLASNTGELFF. The CDR3 DNA follows: TGTGCCAGCAGCTTAGCGTCTAACACCGGGGAGCTGTTTTTT.

The chain uses TRBV24-1 and TRBJ1-1; maybe TRBD1 (6 bases). Trimming stripped 3 bases from V and 4 bases from J, with 14 bases between. Germline V CDR1 and CDR2: KGHDR, SFDVKD. There are 15 residues in the CDR3. The CDR3 DNA reads as TGTGCCACCAGTGATAGGGGGGGTGTGGGCACTGAAGCTTTCTTT. The encoded protein is CATSDRGGVGTEAFF.

This clone was observed once. This chain connects TRBV6-2 or TRBV6-3 to TRBJ2-7; 12 nucleotides agree with TRBD2. This CDR3 has 18 residues. Per germline, CDR1 MNHEY and CDR2 SVGEGT. V trimming: 2 bases; J trimming: 4 bases; junction bases outside the gene matches: 12. In DNA form, the CDR3 reads TGTGCCAGCAGTTACCGACTAGCGGGAGCAAGAAAGCCGTACGAGCAGTACTTC. Translating gives CASSYRLAGARKPYEQYF.

V and J are TRBV7-9 and TRBJ1-1, with D uncertain. V lost 5 bases to trimming and J lost 4 bases, with 17 bases between them. CDR3 length: 15 residues. Germline assignment: CDR1 SEHNR and CDR2 FQNEAQ (reference sequence). For the CDR3, the DNA is TGTGCCAGCAGCCTCGCGAGGTTCCCCCTCACTGAAGCTTTCTTT. Translating gives CASSLARFPLTEAFF.

This clone has more than one count but fewer than ten. As DNA, the CDR3 is TGCAGCGTTGAAGAGTGGGGCGGGAGCTCCTACGAGCAGTACTTC. Translation: CSVEEWGGSSYEQYF. The J gene is TRBJ2-7, the V gene TRBV29-1, with TRBD2 matching 7 bases. Germline loops: CDR1 SQVTM, CDR2 ANQGSEA. This CDR3 is 15 amino acids long. V dropped 0 bases and J dropped 0; count of bases not matched to a gene: 5.

This clone was observed a handful of times. The chain joins TRBV5-6 to TRBJ1-2; possibly TRBD1 for D (6 bases). Germline lookup yields CDR1 SGHDT and CDR2 YYEEEE. V was clipped by 5 bases and J by 2 bases, with 22 bases between them. This CDR3 has 17 amino acids. CDR3: CASSSAGGPEWNYGYTF. The DNA for the CDR3 is TGTGCCAGCAGTTCGGCGGGGGGGCCAGAGTGGAACTATGGCTACACCTTC.

The rearrangement joins TRBV6-5 to TRBJ1-5; D may be TRBD1 (5 bases). Germline CDR1 MNHEY, CDR2 SVGAGI. Between the trimmed V and J ends, which lost 8 bases and 16 bases, there was a span of 21 bases. This CDR3 is 12 amino acids long. The CDR3 nucleotides read TGTGCCAGCGGCCCAACAGGTTCGGTTGCCCATTTT. Amino acid sequence: CASGPTGSVAHF.

The V and J genes are TRBV6-4 and TRBJ2-1, with TRBD2 matching 11 bases. Per the germline V gene, CDR1 is MRHNA and CDR2 is SNTAGT. There are 14 residues in the CDR3. V gave up 6 bases and J gave up 10 bases; unmatched junction bases: 8. The CDR3 spells CASRWNGLAGEQFF. The CDR3 bases are TGTGCCAGCAGATGGAACGGACTAGCGGGCGAGCAGTTCTTC.

This clone was observed a single time. The chain combines TRBV9 with TRBJ2-1, with D possibly being TRBD1 (6 bases). The V gene's germline CDR1 is SGDLS and CDR2 YYNGEE. This CDR3 has 14 residues. V was shortened by 1 base and J by 8 bases, with 13 bases between the two germline ends. CDR3 DNA sequence: TGTGCCAGCAGCGTACAACAGGGTCGAGATGAGCAGTTCTTC. This translates into CASSVQQGRDEQFF.

The chain combines TRBV27 with TRBJ1-5; the D is unclear. V was trimmed by 2 bases and J by 4 bases, leaving 6 bases between them. Germline lookup yields CDR1 MNHEY and CDR2 SMNVEV (reference sequence). The CDR3 runs to 13 residues. The CDR3 loop reads CASSLVGNQPQHF. CDR3 DNA: TGTGCCAGCAGTTTAGTCGGTAATCAGCCCCAGCATTTT.

This clone was seen a few times. The chain uses TRBV24-1 and TRBJ1-1; no definite D call. The CDR3 totals 14 residues. Trimming took 3 bases from V and 10 from J, leaving 17 bases between them. CDR1 is KGHDR, CDR2 SFDVKD, per germline. The CDR3 DNA reads as TGTGCCACCAGTGATCCCCCGGGGAAGCGTGGAGCTTTCTTT. Translated, it gives CATSDPPGKRGAFF.

DNA for the CDR3: TGTGCCAGCAGTGACTTTACGAGGGCCTACAATGAGCAGTTCTTC. This encodes CASSDFTRAYNEQFF. The genes are TRBV28 and TRBJ2-1; TRBD2 is a possible D gene (5 bases). The V gene's germline CDR1 is MDHEN and CDR2 SYDVKM. CDR3 size: 15 residues. Trimming removed 5 bases from V and 2 bases from J, with 13 bases in between.

Remarks on this clone: This CDR3 is also generated by other DNA sequences in the sample. J is TRBJ1-5 and V is TRBV9; D ambiguous. CDR3 length equals 15 residues. Germline-derived CDR1 and CDR2 are SGDLS and YYNGEE. The V end lost 0 bases, the J end lost 0 bases, and 7 bases lay between the germline ends. In DNA, the CDR3 is TGTGCCAGCAGCGTAGATAGCTATAGCAATCAGCCCCAGCATTTT. Its translation: CASSVDSYSNQPQHF.

The chain uses TRBV28 and TRBJ1-5; the D gene is possibly TRBD1 (6 bases). Germline loops: CDR1 MDHEN, CDR2 SYDVKM. This CDR3 spans 12 amino acids. The V end was cut by 8 bases, the J end by 6 bases, with 11 bases between. The CDR3 spells CASYRVGQPQHF. The CDR3 nucleotides read TGTGCCAGCTACAGGGTTGGTCAGCCCCAGCATTTT.

The chain employs TRBV9 and TRBJ2-5, with 7 bases aligning to TRBD2. V was clipped by 0 bases and J by 4 bases; unmatched bases: 6. The CDR3 runs to 15 residues. Germline V gene sequence: CDR1 SGDLS, CDR2 YYNGEE. The CDR3 spells CASSVESGGRETQYF. CDR3 nucleotide sequence: TGTGCCAGCAGCGTAGAATCGGGCGGGAGAGAGACCCAGTACTTC.

J is TRBJ2-7 and V is TRBV19; a weak D match, TRBD2 (6 bases). Trimming removed 6 bases at V and 6 bases at J, with 18 bases between. This CDR3 is built from 14 residues. The germline V gene has CDR1 LNHDA and CDR2 SQIVND (reference sequence). CDR3 DNA: TGTGCCAGTAGCCGGGCGGGAATCAATGGCGAGCAGTACTTC. Protein: CASSRAGINGEQYF.

For the CDR3, the DNA is TGCAGCGTTGGAGGCGGGGGTCGCCAGCCCCAGCATTTT. Encoded protein: CSVGGGGRQPQHF. The J gene is TRBJ1-5, the V gene TRBV29-1, with D tentatively TRBD1 (5 bases). V shed 4 bases and J shed 7 bases, with 14 bases lying between them. CDR3 length equals 13 residues. CDR1 and CDR2 (germline): SQVTM, ANQGSEA.

The chain employs TRBV29-1 and TRBJ1-4, with 10 bases identical to TRBD1. The germline gives CDR1 SQVTM, CDR2 ANQGSEA. The CDR3 is made up of 13 amino acids. Trimming took 6 bases from V and 8 from J; bases not matched to a gene: 6. The DNA of the CDR3 is TGCAGCGTCGGGGAGGGACAGGGGGAAAAACTGTTTTTT. This translates into CSVGEGQGEKLFF.

The chain recombines TRBV19 with TRBJ1-1; D ambiguous. Trimming stripped 5 bases from V and 1 base from J, with 8 bases between. Germline V gene lookup returns CDR1 LNHDA and CDR2 SQIVND (reference sequence). This CDR3 spans 13 amino acids. The DNA of the CDR3 is TGTGCCAGTAGTCACCGACAGAACACTGAAGCTTTCTTT. It is translated as CASSHRQNTEAFF.

The chain couples TRBV6-5 to TRBJ1-1; 9 bases line up with TRBD1. The CDR3 covers 15 residues. Germline CDR1 and CDR2: MNHEY and SVGAGI. V dropped 3 bases and J dropped 5; count of bases not matched to a gene: 7. In nucleotides, the CDR3 is TGTGCCAGCAGTTATCGGGGACAGGGTCCGACTGAAGCTTTCTTT. It translates to CASSYRGQGPTEAFF.